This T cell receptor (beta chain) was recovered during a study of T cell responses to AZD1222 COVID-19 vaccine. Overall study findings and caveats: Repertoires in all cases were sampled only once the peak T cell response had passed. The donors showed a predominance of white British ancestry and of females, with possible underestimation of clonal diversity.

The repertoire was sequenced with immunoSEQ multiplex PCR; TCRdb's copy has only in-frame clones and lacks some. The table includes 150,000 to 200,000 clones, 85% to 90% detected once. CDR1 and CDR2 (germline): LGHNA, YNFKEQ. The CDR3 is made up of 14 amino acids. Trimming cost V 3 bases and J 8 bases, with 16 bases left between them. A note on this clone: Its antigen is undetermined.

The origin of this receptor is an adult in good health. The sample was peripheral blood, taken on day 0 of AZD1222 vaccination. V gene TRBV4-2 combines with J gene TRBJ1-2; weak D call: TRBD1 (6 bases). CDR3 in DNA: TGTGCCAGCAGCCATGAGGGGGGACAAGGCGGCTACACCTTC. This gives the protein CASSHEGGQGGYTF.